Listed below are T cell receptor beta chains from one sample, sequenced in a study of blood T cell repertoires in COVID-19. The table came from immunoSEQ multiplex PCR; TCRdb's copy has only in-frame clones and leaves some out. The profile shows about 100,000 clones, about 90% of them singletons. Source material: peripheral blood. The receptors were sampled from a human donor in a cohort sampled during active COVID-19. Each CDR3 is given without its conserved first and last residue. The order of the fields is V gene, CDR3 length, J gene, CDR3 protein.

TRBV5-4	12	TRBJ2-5	ASSWRQGQETQY
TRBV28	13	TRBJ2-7	ASSFLRGARREQY
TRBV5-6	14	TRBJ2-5	ASSPGASGIMGTQY
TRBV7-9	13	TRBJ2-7	ASSLTGLAAGRPH
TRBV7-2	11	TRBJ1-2	ASSFNQGGGYT
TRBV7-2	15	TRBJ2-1	ASSLRAGLAGGGEQF
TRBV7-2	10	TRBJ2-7	ASSSGSGEQY
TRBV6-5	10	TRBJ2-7	ASRGTGSEQY
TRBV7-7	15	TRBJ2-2	ASSLSLLAGGSGELF
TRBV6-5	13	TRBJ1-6	ASSYGQNHNSPLH
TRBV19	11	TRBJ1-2	ASNVWGSGGYT
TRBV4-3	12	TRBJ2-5	ASSHGTGAETQY
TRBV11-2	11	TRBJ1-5	ASSVSYRQPQH
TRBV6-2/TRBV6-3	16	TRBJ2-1	ASSYSPVRDRGSYEQF
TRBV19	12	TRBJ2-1	ASRTSGSGSEQF
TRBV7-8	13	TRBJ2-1	ASSLALTTYNEQF
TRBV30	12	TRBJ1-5	AWSVSPRSQPQH
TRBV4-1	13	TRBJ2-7	ASSPLPGGTYEQY
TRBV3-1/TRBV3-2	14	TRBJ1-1	ASSQRRDIITTEAF
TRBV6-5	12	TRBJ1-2	ASSPSDDPGGYT
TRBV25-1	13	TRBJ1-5	ASSPAGGFNQPQH
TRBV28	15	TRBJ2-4	ASSGVGRSRAKNIQY
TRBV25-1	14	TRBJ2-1	ASSEDRGNSYNEQF
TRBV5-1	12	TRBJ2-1	ASSLWGQDNEQF
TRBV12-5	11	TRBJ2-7	ARAGGEPYEQY
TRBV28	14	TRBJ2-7	ASSGSVLTGRFEQY
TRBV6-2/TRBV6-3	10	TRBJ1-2	ASSDRVYGYT
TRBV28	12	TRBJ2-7	ATMEWGQGKGKY
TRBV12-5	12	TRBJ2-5	ASGLPLGGGTQY
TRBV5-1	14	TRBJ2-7	ASSLQGRSTPYEQY
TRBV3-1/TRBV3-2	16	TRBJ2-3	ASSRTSDGSGPADTQY
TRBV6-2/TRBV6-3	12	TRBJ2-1	ASSGSGSSNEQF
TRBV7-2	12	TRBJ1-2	ASRETASVGGYT